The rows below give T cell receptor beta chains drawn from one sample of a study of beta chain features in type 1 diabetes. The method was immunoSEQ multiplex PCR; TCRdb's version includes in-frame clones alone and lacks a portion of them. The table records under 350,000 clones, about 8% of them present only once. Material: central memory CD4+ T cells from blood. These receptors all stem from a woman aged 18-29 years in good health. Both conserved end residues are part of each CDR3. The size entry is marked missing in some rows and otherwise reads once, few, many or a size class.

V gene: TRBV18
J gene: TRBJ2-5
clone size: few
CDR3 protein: CASSQDRSSETQYF

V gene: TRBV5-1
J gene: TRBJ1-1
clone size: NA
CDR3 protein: CASRKTGEAFF

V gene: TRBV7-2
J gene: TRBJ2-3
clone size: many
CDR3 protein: CASSTGGFTQYF

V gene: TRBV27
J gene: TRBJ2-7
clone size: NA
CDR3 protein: CASSPNGDSYEQYF

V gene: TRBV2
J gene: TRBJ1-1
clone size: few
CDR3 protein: CASSEAMPNRDTEAFF

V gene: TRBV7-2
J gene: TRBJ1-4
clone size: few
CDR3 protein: CASSFNPEFGEKLFF

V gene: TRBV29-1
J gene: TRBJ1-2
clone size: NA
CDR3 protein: CSVVEGYGYTF

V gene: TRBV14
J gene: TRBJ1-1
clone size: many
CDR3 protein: CASSRSGFGTEAFF

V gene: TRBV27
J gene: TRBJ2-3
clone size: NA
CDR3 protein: CASSLRGAGTDTQYF

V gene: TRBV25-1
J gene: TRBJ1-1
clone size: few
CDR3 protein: CASRGSWGTEAFF

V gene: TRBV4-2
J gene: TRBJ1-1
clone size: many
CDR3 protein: CASSQGIAGRGTEAFF

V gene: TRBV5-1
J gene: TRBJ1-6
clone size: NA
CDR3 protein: CASSIDRGGSPLHF

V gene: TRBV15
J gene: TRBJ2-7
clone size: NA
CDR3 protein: CATSRDQGLAGASYEQYF

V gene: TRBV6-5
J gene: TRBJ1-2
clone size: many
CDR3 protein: CASSPVGASNYGYTF

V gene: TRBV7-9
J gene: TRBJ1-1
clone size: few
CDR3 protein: CASSPYTAGNTEAFF

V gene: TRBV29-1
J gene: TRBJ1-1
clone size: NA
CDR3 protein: CSVVFDTEAFF

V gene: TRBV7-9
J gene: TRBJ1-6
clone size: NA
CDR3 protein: CASSPYSQGLIDSPLHF

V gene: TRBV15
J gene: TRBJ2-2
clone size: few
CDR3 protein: CATSFDRVTTGELFF

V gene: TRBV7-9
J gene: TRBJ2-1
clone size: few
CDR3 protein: CASSLGETSSLEQFF

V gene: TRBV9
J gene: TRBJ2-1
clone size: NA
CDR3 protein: CASSVAGQGTNEQFF

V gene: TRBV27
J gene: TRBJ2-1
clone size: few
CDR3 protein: CASRLAGYNEQFF

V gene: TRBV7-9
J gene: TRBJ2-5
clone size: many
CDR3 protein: CASSYQETQYF

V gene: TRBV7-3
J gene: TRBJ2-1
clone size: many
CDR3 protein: CASGLAAYNEQFF

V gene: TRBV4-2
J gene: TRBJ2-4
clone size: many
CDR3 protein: CASSERQGENIQYF

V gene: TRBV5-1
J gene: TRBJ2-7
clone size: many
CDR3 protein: CASSYYRESEQYF

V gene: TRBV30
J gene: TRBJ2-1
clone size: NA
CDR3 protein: CAWSVGRAKGEQFF

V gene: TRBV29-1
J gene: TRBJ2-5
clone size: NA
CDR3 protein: CSVAPGGQQETQYF

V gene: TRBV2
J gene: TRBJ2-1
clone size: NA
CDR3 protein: CASSPPGHSDYNEQFF

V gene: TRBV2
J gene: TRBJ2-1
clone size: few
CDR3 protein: CASSPTSGRRPYNEQFF

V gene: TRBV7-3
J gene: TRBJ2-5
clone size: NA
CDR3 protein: CASSSTGQGETQYF

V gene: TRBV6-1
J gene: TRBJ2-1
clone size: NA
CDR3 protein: CASSILAGGPNEQFF

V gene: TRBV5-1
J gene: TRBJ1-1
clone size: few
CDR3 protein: CASSSQGSEAFF

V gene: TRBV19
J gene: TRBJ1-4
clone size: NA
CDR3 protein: CASSIETEQPGKLFF

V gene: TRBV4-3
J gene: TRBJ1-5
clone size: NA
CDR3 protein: CASSPRLGPSNQPQHF

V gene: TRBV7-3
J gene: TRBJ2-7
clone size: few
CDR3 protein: CASSPHTGNEQYF

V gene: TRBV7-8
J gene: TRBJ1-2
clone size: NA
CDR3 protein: CASSREVGGYTF

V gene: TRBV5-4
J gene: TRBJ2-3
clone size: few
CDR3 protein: CASTLKEGPGHTQYF

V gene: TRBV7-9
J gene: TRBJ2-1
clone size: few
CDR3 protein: CASSLARSGEQFF

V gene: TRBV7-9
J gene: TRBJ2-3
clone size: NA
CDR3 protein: CASSPSGTGGLDTQYF

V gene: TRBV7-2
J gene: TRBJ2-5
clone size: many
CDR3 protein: CASSLGGSGVAQETQYF